Listed below are T cell receptor beta chains from one sample, sequenced in a study of T-cell memory formation after mild COVID-19. TCRdb re-analysed the 5' RACE reads in MiXCR, keeping a single row per CDR3 protein. The sample has 470,000 or so distinct CDR3 sequences, roughly 18% seen once. Sequencing was carried out using PBMCs or a T cell subset sorted from them (not recorded which). Receptor source: a man younger than 35 who had mild COVID-19 (a few samples of this study predate the infection). Cell type and time point are not known. CDR3s include the opening cysteine and the closing phenylalanine or tryptophan. The D gene is left open where the match is weak. Only part of the rows carry a size: once, few, many, or a class if the clone is expanded.

few	TRBV6-6	TRBD2	TRBJ2-1	CASIAQGLVGHNEQFF	TGTGCCAGCATTGCCCAAGGACTAGTCGGCCACAATGAGCAGTTCTTC
-	TRBV29-1	-	TRBJ1-1	CSVEGLGGDTEAFF	TGCAGCGTTGAGGGGTTGGGGGGCGACACTGAAGCTTTCTTT
-	TRBV19	-	TRBJ1-2	CASSRFENYGYTF	TGTGCCAGTAGTCGCTTCGAGAACTATGGCTACACCTTC
-	TRBV29-1	TRBD2	TRBJ2-3	CSVPGLAGARDTQYF	TGCAGCGTACCGGGACTAGCGGGGGCGAGGGATACGCAGTATTTT
few	TRBV9	-	TRBJ2-7	CASSVEGDEQYF	TGTGCCAGCAGCGTAGAAGGGGACGAGCAGTACTTC
many	TRBV5-1	TRBD1	TRBJ2-5	CASSPGQGETQYF	TGTGCCAGCAGCCCAGGACAGGGAGAGACCCAGTACTTC
few	TRBV5-4	-	TRBJ2-3	CASSLDVTDTQYF	TGTGCCAGCAGCTTGGACGTCACAGATACGCAGTATTTT
-	TRBV7-7	-	TRBJ2-5	CASSLAAGTAQETQYF	TGTGCTAGCAGCTTAGCGGCAGGGACTGCCCAAGAGACCCAGTACTTC
few	TRBV5-1	-	TRBJ1-6	CASSRWTLPTSSYNSPLHF	TGCGCCAGCAGCCGGTGGACCTTACCTACGAGCTCCTATAATTCACCCCTCCACTTT
few	TRBV7-9	-	TRBJ1-1	CASSFTTGGTEAFF	TGTGCCAGCAGCTTTACAACGGGGGGTACTGAAGCTTTCTTT
-	TRBV20-1	-	TRBJ2-3	CSEGTPAATQYF	TGCAGTGAAGGGACTCCCGCCGCTACGCAGTATTTT